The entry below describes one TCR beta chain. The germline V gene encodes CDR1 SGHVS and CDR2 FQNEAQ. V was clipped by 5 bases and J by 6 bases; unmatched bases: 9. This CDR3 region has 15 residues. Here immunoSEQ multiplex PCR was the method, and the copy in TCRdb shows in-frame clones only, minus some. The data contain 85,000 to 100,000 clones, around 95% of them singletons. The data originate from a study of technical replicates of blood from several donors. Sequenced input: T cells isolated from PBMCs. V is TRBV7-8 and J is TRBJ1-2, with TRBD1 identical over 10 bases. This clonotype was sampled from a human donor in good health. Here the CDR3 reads CASSGRRDRGHGYTF. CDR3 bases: TGTGCCAGCAGCGGCCGGCGGGACAGGGGTCATGGCTACACCTTC.